The count of the clone carrying this T cell receptor (beta chain) is one. Antigen specificity is unknown. CDR1 DFQATT and CDR2 SNEGSKA come from the germline V gene (reference sequence). V was pared by 3 bases and J by 2 bases, with 14 bases between. The CDR3 loop spans 15 amino acids. This sample stems from a study of T cell repertoires in cytomegalovirus infection. The wider study: The authors used CMV epitopes that were HLA-C-restricted (recently identified) and HLA-B-restricted (well studied). Study conclusions and caveats: Dominant in the ex vivo response were TCR beta clonotypes restricted by HLA-C and specific for CMV.

MiXCR, run by TCRdb on the reads, gives a single entry per CDR3 protein. The sample has hundreds of thousands of distinct CDR3 sequences, approximately 40% seen once; the top ten hold roughly two fifths. The sample was cultured PBMCs, taken from culture after CMV antigen stimulation. The sequence was obtained from a human donor in good health (CMV status not recorded). Some clones in this sample may be carry-over from other donors' samples. The chain employs TRBV20-1 and TRBJ1-5, with a tentative D call TRBD1 (5 bases). CDR3 loop: CSASRQSAGNQPQHF. CDR3 bases: TGCAGTGCTAGTAGACAGTCCGCTGGCAATCAGCCCCAGCATTTT.